These T cell receptor beta chains were read from a single sample in a study of blood T cells in healthy people across ages. TCRdb re-analysed the 5' RACE reads in MiXCR, keeping a single row per CDR3 protein. This sample has some 860,000 distinct CDR3 sequences, with around 50% found just once. The sequenced material came from blood. Source of these receptors: a man between 40 and 49 years old in good health. Both conserved end residues are part of each CDR3. The D gene is left open where the match is weak. Expanded clones are given a class, and other clones once, few, many or no size at all.

TRBV5-1,TRBJ1-2,.,13,TRBD1,CASSLGDREGYTF,TGCGCCAGCAGCTTGGGGGACAGGGAGGGCTACACCTTC
TRBV3-1,TRBJ2-4,.,21,.,CASSDSSLGPSPVLAKNIQYF,TGTGCCAGCAGCGATTCTTCCCTAGGACCAAGCCCCGTACTAGCCAAAAACATTCAGTACTTC
TRBV5-1,TRBJ1-4,.,17,.,CASSLADNPEAPSKLFF,TGCGCCAGCAGCTTGGCCGATAACCCCGAAGCCCCGTCAAAACTGTTTTTT
TRBV7-2,TRBJ2-3,.,14,TRBD2,CASSFGTSGDTQYF,TGTGCCAGCAGCTTCGGGACTAGCGGAGATACGCAGTATTTT
TRBV12-3/TRBV12-4,TRBJ2-7,few,16,TRBD1,CASSPGSGTGSNEQYF,TGTGCCAGCAGTCCCGGTTCCGGGACAGGAAGCAACGAGCAGTACTTC
TRBV4-3,TRBJ1-1,.,14,.,CASSQERQNTEAFF,TGCGCCAGCAGCCAAGAGAGACAGAACACTGAAGCTTTCTTT
TRBV20-1,TRBJ2-3,.,13,.,CSARDLGPPAEYF,TGCAGTGCTAGAGATCTCGGACCCCCGGCTGAGTATTTT
TRBV7-2,TRBJ1-2,.,13,.,CASSAGRSYGYTF,TGTGCCAGCAGCGCGGGACGGAGCTATGGCTACACCTTC
TRBV7-2,TRBJ2-1,few,20,TRBD2,CASSLANPGTSGGAYNEQFF,TGTGCCAGCAGCTTAGCCAATCCCGGGACTAGCGGGGGGGCCTACAATGAGCAGTTCTTC
TRBV15,TRBJ2-7,.,15,.,CATSRDGAGSYEQYF,TGTGCCACCAGCAGAGATGGAGCAGGGAGTTACGAGCAGTACTTC
TRBV7-9,TRBJ1-1,.,12,.,CASRSQSTEAFF,TGTGCCAGCAGATCACAGAGCACTGAAGCTTTCTTT
TRBV5-1,TRBJ2-5,once,14,TRBD1,CASSLDSGTGSQYF,TGCGCCAGCAGCCTCGATTCCGGGACAGGGTCCCAGTACTTC
TRBV15,TRBJ1-1,.,13,.,CATSTQGRTEAFF,TGTGCCACCAGCACCCAGGGAAGGACTGAAGCTTTCTTT
TRBV9,TRBJ2-7,.,15,.,CASSVFADLSYEQYF,TGTGCCAGCAGCGTATTCGCTGACTTATCCTACGAGCAGTACTTC
TRBV24-1,TRBJ2-7,many,16,TRBD1,CATSETTGTTLYEQYF,TGTGCCACCAGTGAGACGACAGGGACGACTCTCTACGAGCAGTACTTC
TRBV20-1,TRBJ1-5,.,13,.,CSARDSPPEPQHF,TGCAGTGCTAGAGATTCCCCCCCGGAGCCCCAGCATTTT
TRBV12-3/TRBV12-4,TRBJ2-2,.,14,.,CASRHRRNTGELFF,TGTGCCAGCAGACACAGGAGAAACACCGGGGAGCTGTTTTTT
TRBV27,TRBJ2-5,.,13,.,CASRLIHQETQYF,TGTGCCAGCAGACTGATTCACCAAGAGACCCAGTACTTC
TRBV28,TRBJ1-2,.,19,.,CASSLSPRSGSLSSDGYTF,TGTGCCAGCAGTTTATCGCCCCGGTCAGGGTCTCTCTCTTCGGATGGCTACACCTTC
TRBV29-1,TRBJ2-1,few,13,.,CSVEVGLTDEQFF,TGCAGCGTTGAAGTAGGGTTGACGGATGAGCAGTTCTTC
TRBV6-1,TRBJ2-7,few,16,.,CASSEAGGGGRNEQYF,TGTGCCAGCAGTGAAGCCGGAGGAGGGGGAAGGAACGAGCAGTACTTC
TRBV6-2/TRBV6-3,TRBJ2-1,few,17,.,CASRPRGGAGIGDEQFF,TGTGCCAGCAGGCCCCGAGGGGGGGCGGGAATCGGCGATGAGCAGTTCTTC
TRBV2,TRBJ1-5,.,15,.,CASKVVETSNQPQHF,TGTGCCAGCAAGGTGGTAGAAACTAGCAATCAGCCCCAGCATTTT
TRBV6-1,TRBJ1-1,.,18,TRBD1,CASTRTGTGTFMNTEAFF,TGTGCCAGCACTCGCACCGGGACAGGGACCTTCATGAACACTGAAGCTTTCTTT
TRBV10-3,TRBJ2-1,few,14,.,CAISVGGSTNEQFF,TGTGCCATCAGTGTAGGTGGGAGTACAAATGAGCAGTTCTTC
TRBV7-3,TRBJ1-2,.,15,TRBD1,CASSSGGQGRQGYTF,TGTGCCAGCAGCTCGGGCGGACAGGGTCGCCAAGGCTACACCTTC
TRBV29-1,TRBJ2-1,few,10,.,CSVFRDEQFF,TGCAGCGTTTTTCGGGATGAGCAGTTCTTC
TRBV29-1,TRBJ2-4,.,14,.,CSVISGLAKNIQYF,TGCAGCGTGATCTCTGGGTTAGCCAAAAACATTCAGTACTTC
TRBV28,TRBJ2-1,.,14,TRBD1,CSIQGKGSFNEQFF,TGTTCGATACAGGGGAAAGGTTCGTTCAATGAGCAGTTCTTC
TRBV9,TRBJ2-7,few,17,TRBD1,CASSPRQGSGPLEEQYF,TGTGCCAGCAGCCCACGACAGGGATCCGGCCCCCTGGAGGAGCAGTACTTC
TRBV24-1,TRBJ1-4,.,17,.,CATSDPASGVSGEKLFF,TGTGCCACCAGTGATCCGGCATCAGGGGTCTCAGGTGAAAAACTGTTTTTT
TRBV12-3/TRBV12-4,TRBJ1-6,few,14,TRBD1,CASSSGQINSPLHF,TGTGCCAGCAGCTCGGGACAGATCAATTCACCCCTCCACTTT
TRBV5-1,TRBJ2-5,once,16,TRBD2,CASSSLWAGVKETQYF,TGCGCCAGCAGCTCCCTGTGGGCGGGAGTCAAAGAGACCCAGTACTTC
TRBV9,TRBJ2-5,.,12,.,CAGSLRVGEQYF,TGTGCCGGCAGCTTACGAGTCGGTGAGCAGTACTTC
TRBV20-1,TRBJ2-7,few,16,.,CSAKNSQGRGIYEQYF,TGCAGTGCTAAGAACTCACAGGGTAGGGGGATCTACGAGCAGTACTTC